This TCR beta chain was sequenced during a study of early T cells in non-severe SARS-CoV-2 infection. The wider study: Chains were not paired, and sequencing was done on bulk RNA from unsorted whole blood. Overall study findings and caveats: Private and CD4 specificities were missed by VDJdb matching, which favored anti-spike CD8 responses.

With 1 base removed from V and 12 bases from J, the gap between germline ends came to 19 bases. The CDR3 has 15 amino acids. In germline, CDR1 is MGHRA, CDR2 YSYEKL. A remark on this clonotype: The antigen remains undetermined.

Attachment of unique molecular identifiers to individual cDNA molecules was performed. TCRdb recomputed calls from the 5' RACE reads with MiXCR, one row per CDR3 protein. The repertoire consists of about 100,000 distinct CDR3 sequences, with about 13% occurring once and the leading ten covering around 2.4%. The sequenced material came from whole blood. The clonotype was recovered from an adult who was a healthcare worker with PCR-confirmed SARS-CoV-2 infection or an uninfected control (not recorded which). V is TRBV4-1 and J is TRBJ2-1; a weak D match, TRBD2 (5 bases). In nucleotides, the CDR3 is TGCGCCAGCAGCCAAGTCCTTTTGGACTGGACGAGGCAGTTCTTC. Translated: CASSQVLLDWTRQFF.